This is a list of T cell receptor beta chains from one sample in a study of T-cell reconstitution after alpha-beta-depleted transplantation in children. From the PCR reads, TCRdb called clonotypes with MiXCR, one entry per CDR3 protein. This sample has 400,000 to 500,000 distinct CDR3 sequences; about a tenth occur once, and the top ten carry approximately 5%. Here the sequenced sample was PBMCs from the stem cell graft donor, taken from the stem cell graft. The origin of the receptors is a human donor who donated a stem cell graft to a child with acute myeloid leukemia. CDR3s include the opening cysteine and the closing phenylalanine or tryptophan. The D gene is left open where the match is weak. Where a row states a size, it is once, few, many or the class of an expanded clone; other rows omit it.

clone_size,j_call,v_call,d_call,cdr3_nt,cdr3_aa
NA,TRBJ2-2,TRBV7-3,NA,TGTGCCAGCAGCTTACTCCTCTCACCGACAGGCGGGGAGCTGTTTTTT,CASSLLLSPTGGELFF
few,TRBJ2-2,TRBV20-1,TRBD2,TGCAGTGCTAGGACTAGCGGGAGGGCCTCCGGGGAGCTGTTTTTT,CSARTSGRASGELFF
many,TRBJ2-2,TRBV4-3,NA,TGCGCCAGCAGCCTCTCCGCGAACACCGGGGAGCTGTTTTTT,CASSLSANTGELFF
NA,TRBJ2-1,TRBV18,NA,TGTGCCAGCTCACCCCCCCTTGAGGGTGCAGGTAGGCATGAGCAGTTCTTC,CASSPPLEGAGRHEQFF
NA,TRBJ1-1,TRBV7-8,TRBD1,TGTGCCAGCAGCAACAGACAGGGGAACACTGAAGCTTTCTTT,CASSNRQGNTEAFF
few,TRBJ2-3,TRBV5-1,NA,TGCGCCAGCAGCTTTCGGATTAACACAGATACGCAGTATTTT,CASSFRINTDTQYF
NA,TRBJ1-5,TRBV6-2/TRBV6-3,NA,TGTGCCAGCACGGGCCAGGGTCCCAATCAGCCCCAGCATTTT,CASTGQGPNQPQHF
few,TRBJ1-5,TRBV2,TRBD1,TGTGCCAGCAGTGAGGGACAGGGGTCTCAGCCCCAGCATTTT,CASSEGQGSQPQHF
NA,TRBJ2-7,TRBV6-5,NA,TGTGCCAGCAGTTACTCTTCGGGAGTCTTCTACGAGCAGTACTTC,CASSYSSGVFYEQYF
few,TRBJ2-6,TRBV6-2/TRBV6-3,NA,TGTGCCAGCACGTCGCCTGCTACTTATGGGGCCAACGTCCTGACTTTC,CASTSPATYGANVLTF
NA,TRBJ2-3,TRBV29-1,NA,TGCAGCGTCGGATCTGGGGGTGGGCGAGGAGATACGCAGTATTTT,CSVGSGGGRGDTQYF
few,TRBJ2-3,TRBV9,NA,TGTGCCAGCAGCGGAGCCCCTCTTGGAGGGGGGGGCACAGATACGCAGTATTTT,CASSGAPLGGGGTDTQYF
few,TRBJ2-1,TRBV6-1,TRBD2,TGTGCCAGCAGTCTTAGACTAGCGGGAGACCACAATGAGCAGTTCTTC,CASSLRLAGDHNEQFF
few,TRBJ2-7,TRBV25-1,NA,TGTGCCAGCAGTGAAGCTACCCCGCCAAGCAGCCACAACTACGAGCAGTACTTC,CASSEATPPSSHNYEQYF
NA,TRBJ1-2,TRBV20-1,TRBD1,TGCAGTGCTAGCCCCCCTGACAGGGCTGGTGATGGCTACACCTTC,CSASPPDRAGDGYTF
many,TRBJ1-1,TRBV27,TRBD1,TGTGCCAGCAGACAGGGGGCAATGGGCACTGAAGCTTTCTTT,CASRQGAMGTEAFF
many,TRBJ2-2,TRBV4-1,NA,TGCGCCAGCAGCCCTCGGGACGGAGGCACCGGGGAGCTGTTTTTT,CASSPRDGGTGELFF
NA,TRBJ2-5,TRBV18,NA,TGTGCCAGCTCACCTCCGCTAGGGGAGACCCAGTACTTC,CASSPPLGETQYF
NA,TRBJ1-4,TRBV3-1,NA,TGTGCCAGCAGCCAACAAGGGACGGGGAATGAAAAACTGTTTTTT,CASSQQGTGNEKLFF
many,TRBJ1-6,TRBV7-8,NA,TGTGCCAGCAGCGGGGAGGGGGGGCGTTATAATTCACCCCTCCACTTT,CASSGEGGRYNSPLHF
NA,TRBJ1-5,TRBV20-1,TRBD1,TGCAGTGCCCTCGACAGGGGCACCCGCAATCAGCCCCAGCATTTT,CSALDRGTRNQPQHF
many,TRBJ2-1,TRBV20-1,NA,TGCAGAATAATGTGGGGGAATGAGCAGTTCTTC,CRIMWGNEQFF
NA,TRBJ2-7,TRBV5-1,TRBD2,TGCGCCAGCACCCGCGCGGCTAGCGGGATCGGGTACGAGCAGTACTTC,CASTRAASGIGYEQYF
few,TRBJ1-6,TRBV7-8,TRBD1,TGTGCCAGCAGCCCGGCCGGGACAGGGGTATCACCCCTCCACTTT,CASSPAGTGVSPLHF
NA,TRBJ2-1,TRBV5-1,TRBD2,TGCGCCAGCAGCATACGTCCTAGCGGGAACTACAATGAGCAGTTCTTC,CASSIRPSGNYNEQFF
many,TRBJ2-5,TRBV5-1,TRBD2,TGCGCCAGCAGCCCGGGGGTAGCGGGCTCCTTAGAAGAGACCCAGTACTTC,CASSPGVAGSLEETQYF